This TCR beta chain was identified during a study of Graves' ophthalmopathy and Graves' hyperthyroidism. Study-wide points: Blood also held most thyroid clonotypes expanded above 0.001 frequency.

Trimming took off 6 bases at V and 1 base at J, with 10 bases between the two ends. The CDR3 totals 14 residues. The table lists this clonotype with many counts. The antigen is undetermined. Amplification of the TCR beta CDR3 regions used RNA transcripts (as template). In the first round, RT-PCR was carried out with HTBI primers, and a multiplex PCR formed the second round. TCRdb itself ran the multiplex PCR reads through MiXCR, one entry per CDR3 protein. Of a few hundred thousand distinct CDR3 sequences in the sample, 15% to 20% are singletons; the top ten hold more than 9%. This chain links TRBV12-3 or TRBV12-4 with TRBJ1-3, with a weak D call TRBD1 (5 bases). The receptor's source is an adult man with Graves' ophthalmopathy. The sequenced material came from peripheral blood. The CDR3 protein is CASSPRESGNTIYF. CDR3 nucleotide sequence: TGTGCCAGCAGCCCCAGGGAGTCTGGAAACACCATATATTTT.